A single sample gave rise to the 20 T cell receptor beta chains below, sequenced in a study of shared clonotypes between healthy human individuals. TCRdb keeps only in-frame clones here, not all; method: immunoSEQ multiplex PCR. The profile covers over 950,000 clones, with 60% to 80% appearing a single time and about 0.89% taken by the ten largest. The specimen was memory CD4+ T cells from PBMCs. The sample's subset: CD45RA-negative fraction. Receptors originate from a young man in good health. Some clones in this sample may be carry-over from other donors' samples.

The CDR3 spells CASSDRVEQYF. Here the CDR3 DNA reads TGTGCCAGCAGCGACAGGGTCGAGCAGTACTTC. V and J are TRBV6-1 and TRBJ2-7; 7 nucleotides align to TRBD1. CDR3 length equals 11 residues. With V trimmed by 6 bases and J by 6 bases, 2 bases remained unmatched. The V gene's germline CDR1 is MNHNS and CDR2 SASEGT.

The V and J genes are TRBV28 and TRBJ2-7; TRBD2 aligns across 10 bases. This CDR3 comprises 16 residues. Germline CDR1 and CDR2: MDHEN and SYDVKM. The ends lost 5 bases at V and 2 bases at J; junction bases unmatched: 9. Written as DNA, the CDR3 is TGTGCCAGCAGTAAACGGACTAGCGGTACCACCTACGAGCAGTACTTC. Its translation is CASSKRTSGTTYEQYF. The full variable domain, rest sourced from reference TRBV28 and TRBJ2-7, is DVKVTQSSRYLVKRTGEKVFLECVQDMDHENMFWYRQDPGLGLRLIYFSYDVKMKEKGDIPEGYSVSREKKERFSLILESASTNQTSMYLCASSKRTSGTTYEQYFGPGTRLTVT.

CDR3 sequence reads: CASSEEGGTRLTYGYTF. CDR3 nucleotide sequence: TGTGCCAGCAGTGAAGAAGGGGGAACCCGCCTGACCTATGGCTACACCTTC. V usage is TRBV6-1 and J usage is TRBJ1-2; D might be TRBD1 (6 bases). The V end lost 1 base, the J end lost 4 bases, and 19 bases lay between the germline ends. Per germline, CDR1 MNHNS and CDR2 SASEGT. CDR3 length: 17 residues.

V is TRBV10-3 and J is TRBJ2-3, with 8 bases identical to TRBD2. The CDR3 is 16 residues long. V dropped 3 bases and J dropped 0; count of bases not matched to a gene: 5. In germline, CDR1 is ENHRY, CDR2 SYGVKD. The CDR3 DNA is TGTGCCATCAGTGAATTTGTAGCGGGAAGCACAGATACGCAGTATTTT. Translation gives CAISEFVAGSTDTQYF.

In this sample, this clone turned up once. The chain links TRBV5-1 to TRBJ1-4; TRBD1 agrees at 7 bases. CDR1 is SGHRS, CDR2 YFSETQ, per germline. CDR3 length: 16 residues. J gave up 2 bases and V 4 bases, and 8 bases lay outside the gene matches. CDR3 in amino acids: CASSRQGPSTNEKLFF. DNA for the CDR3: TGCGCCAGCAGCAGACAGGGACCCTCTACTAATGAAAAACTGTTTTTT.

This clone was seen a single time. This chain joins TRBV2 and TRBJ1-2; TRBD1 agrees at 8 bases. V trimming: 4 bases; J trimming: 7 bases; junction bases outside the gene matches: 8. CDR3 length: 14 residues. Germline lookup yields CDR1 SNHLY and CDR2 FYNNEI. The CDR3 DNA sequence: TGTGCCAGCAGTGCCCTACAGGACAGGGTTGGCTACACCTTC. Its translation is CASSALQDRVGYTF. Full variable domain (missing parts from reference TRBV2 and TRBJ1-2): EPEVTQTPSHQVTQMGQEVILRCVPISNHLYFYWYRQILGQKVEFLVSFYNNEISEKSEIFDDQFSVERPDGSNFTLKIRSTKLEDSAMYFCASSALQDRVGYTFGSGTRLTVV.

Comments on this clone: In this CDR3 the conserved last residue, phenylalanine or tryptophan, is missing, so a read error is likely. No DNA is shown, since the ends of the CDR3 on it are uncertain; the CDR3 is the one TCRdb lists. The J gene is TRBJ2-2, the V gene TRBV1; the table names TRBD2, a call not compared with the DNA. TRBV1 is assigned pseudogene status. 21 amino acids form the CDR3, both terminal residues included. CDR3 sequence reads: CTSSQASRVAGGHANTGELFS.

This clone was observed a single time. The chain carries TRBV6-5 and TRBJ2-3; D remains unclear. The V gene lost 6 bases and the J gene lost 6 bases, with 7 bases spanning the gap. This CDR3 comprises 11 residues. CDR1 is MNHEY and CDR2 is SVGAGI in the germline V gene. CDR3 coding DNA: TGTGCCAGCAGGCTAGAGGATACGCAGTATTTT. Encoded protein: CASRLEDTQYF.

V and J are TRBV6-5 and TRBJ1-1; D possibly corresponds to TRBD1 (6 bases). Germline assignment: CDR1 MNHEY and CDR2 SVGAGI. The CDR3 is 15 amino acids. Trimming removed 6 bases at V and 7 bases at J, with 21 bases between. This CDR3 reads CASRKGDKNLFEAFF. For the CDR3, the DNA is TGTGCCAGCAGAAAGGGGGACAAGAACTTATTTGAAGCTTTCTTT.

The V gene is TRBV2, the J gene TRBJ2-7, with D possibly matching TRBD1 (6 bases). Trimming shortened V by 0 bases and J by 5 bases, and 11 bases separated the two germline ends. Germline V gene lookup returns CDR1 SNHLY and CDR2 FYNNEI. This CDR3 comprises 14 residues. The CDR3 sequence is CASSEARGLHEQYF. CDR3 nucleotide sequence: TGTGCCAGCAGTGAAGCTAGGGGGTTGCACGAGCAGTACTTC.

This clone was counted between two and nine times. V and J are TRBV4-1 and TRBJ2-5; D may correspond to TRBD1 or TRBD2 (5 bases each). The CDR3 consists of 17 residues. CDR1 and CDR2 from the germline V gene are MGHRA and YSYEKL. V lost 1 base and J lost 5, with 20 bases in between. For the CDR3, the DNA is TGCGCCAGCAGCCAAGTTGTCGGGGAGAGCGCAGGGGAGACCCAGTACTTC. Amino acids: CASSQVVGESAGETQYF.

The rearrangement uses TRBV27 and TRBJ2-7, with 8 bases identical to TRBD1. This CDR3 region has 14 residues. Germline V gives CDR1 MNHEY, CDR2 SMNVEV (reference sequence). The J segment lost 3 bases and the V segment lost 5 bases, leaving 6 bases of the junction unmatched. The CDR3 nucleotides read TGTGCCAGCAGTGGCCGGGACAGGAGCTACGAGCAGTACTTC. Protein product: CASSGRDRSYEQYF.

Concerning this clone itself: This CDR3 is also generated by other DNA sequences in the sample. CDR3 in amino acids: CAWSVGVSGNTIYF. The CDR3 coding sequence is TGTGCCTGGAGTGTAGGCGTCTCTGGAAACACCATATATTTT. V and J are TRBV30 and TRBJ1-3; no definite D call. CDR3 length: 14 residues. V gave up 0 bases and J gave up 0 bases, with 6 bases separating them. CDR1 and CDR2 from the germline V gene are GTSNPN and SVGIG (reference sequence).

Only one count was recorded for this clone. This chain uses TRBV6-1 with TRBJ2-2; 8 bases line up with TRBD1. The CDR3 length is 16 residues. Germline assignment: CDR1 MNHNS and CDR2 SASEGT. V trimming: 4 bases; J trimming: 1 base; junction bases outside the gene matches: 5. The CDR3 protein is CASSVRDRQNTGELFF. CDR3 bases: TGTGCCAGCAGTGTCCGGGACAGGCAGAACACCGGGGAGCTGTTTTTT.

CDR3 in amino acids: CASSVDGATVDNEQFF. DNA of the CDR3: TGTGCCAGCAGCGTAGACGGAGCGACGGTCGACAATGAGCAGTTCTTC. The genes are TRBV9 and TRBJ2-1; the D is unclear. This CDR3 is built from 16 residues. V was trimmed by 0 bases and J by 5 bases, leaving 15 bases between them. Germline V CDR1 and CDR2: SGDLS, YYNGEE.

The chain is built from TRBV5-1 and TRBJ2-2; a possible D gene is TRBD2 (5 bases). Trimming removed 3 bases from V and 4 bases from J, with 10 bases in between. The CDR3 contains 14 residues. CDR1 is SGHRS, CDR2 YFSETQ, per germline. The CDR3 nucleotides are TGCGCCAGCAGCTGGGGAGATGCCACCGGGGAGCTGTTTTTT. Protein: CASSWGDATGELFF.

The chain joins TRBV2 to TRBJ2-2; 9 bases are a match to TRBD2. The length of the CDR3 is 16 residues. Unmatched junction bases numbered 7, after V lost 7 bases and J lost 1 base. Germline V gene data show CDR1 as SNHLY and CDR2 as FYNNEI. The CDR3 DNA is TGTGCCAGCATAAGGGAACTAGCGGGGAACACCGGGGAGCTGTTTTTT. Its protein is CASIRELAGNTGELFF. The full variable domain, with the rest looked up from reference TRBV2 and TRBJ2-2, is EPEVTQTPSHQVTQMGQEVILRCVPISNHLYFYWYRQILGQKVEFLVSFYNNEISEKSEIFDDQFSVERPDGSNFTLKIRSTKLEDSAMYFCASIRELAGNTGELFFGEGSRLTVL.

The rearrangement joins TRBV10-3 to TRBJ2-1, with 9 bases fitting TRBD2. Germline V CDR1 and CDR2: ENHRY, SYGVKD. The ends lost 0 bases at V and 7 bases at J; junction bases unmatched: 4. The CDR3 contains 15 residues. The CDR3 is CAISESSGSANEQFF. The CDR3 nucleotides read TGTGCCATCAGTGAGTCTAGCGGGAGCGCAAATGAGCAGTTCTTC.

The J gene is TRBJ1-2, the V gene TRBV28; 10 bases map to TRBD1. CDR3 size: 15 residues. The germline CDR1 and CDR2 sequences are MDHEN and SYDVKM. With V trimmed by 5 bases and J by 4 bases, 7 bases remained unmatched. The CDR3 here is CASSPPDRGAYGYTF. The CDR3 nucleotides are TGTGCCAGCAGTCCCCCGGACAGGGGGGCCTATGGCTACACCTTC.

The chain links TRBV19 to TRBJ2-7, with 15 bases fitting TRBD2. Trimming took 5 bases from V and 9 from J; bases not matched to a gene: 11. This CDR3 comprises 16 residues. Germline CDR1 LNHDA, CDR2 SQIVND (reference sequence). The DNA of the CDR3 is TGTGCCAGTAGTCCCCGAGGACTAGCGGGAGGGACTACGCAGTACTTC. It yields the protein CASSPRGLAGGTTQYF.